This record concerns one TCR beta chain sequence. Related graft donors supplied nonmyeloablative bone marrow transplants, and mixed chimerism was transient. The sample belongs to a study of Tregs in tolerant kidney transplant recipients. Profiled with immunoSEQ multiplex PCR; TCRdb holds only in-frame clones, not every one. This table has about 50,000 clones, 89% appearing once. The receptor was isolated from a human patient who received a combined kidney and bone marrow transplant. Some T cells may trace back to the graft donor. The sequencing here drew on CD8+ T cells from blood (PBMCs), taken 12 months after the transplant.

The CDR3 DNA is TGTGCCAGCAGCCAAAGCGGCGGGGGCGCAGATACGCAGTATTTT. It codes for CASSQSGGGADTQYF. The rearrangement uses TRBV4-2 and TRBJ2-3; D is possibly TRBD2 (7 bases). Trimming pared 2 bases from V and 4 bases from J, leaving 13 bases between. Looked up from germline, CDR1 is LGHNA and CDR2 is YNFKEQ. CDR3 length equals 15 residues.